This passage covers 32 T cell receptor beta chains from one sample sequenced in a study of T cell responses to AZD1222 COVID-19 vaccine. Repertoires were generated with immunoSEQ multiplex PCR, while TCRdb's copy carries only in-frame clones and drops some. The table records roughly 120,000 clones, roughly 92% of them present only once. The source was peripheral blood, collected 28 days after the second AZD1222 dose. These receptor sequences come from an adult who received the AZD1222 COVID-19 vaccine.

The chain's CDR3 is CASSSQGRQSYGYTF. Here the CDR3 DNA reads TGTGCCAGCAGCTCACAGGGGAGGCAGAGCTATGGCTACACCTTC. The gene calls are TRBV2 and TRBJ1-2; 7 bases agree with TRBD1. The germline CDR1 and CDR2 sequences are SNHLY and FYNNEI. This CDR3 comprises 15 residues. V lost 6 bases, J lost 4 bases, and 11 bases stayed unmatched.

V gene TRBV19 combines with J gene TRBJ1-4, with D hard to call. With 5 bases removed from V and 5 bases from J, the gap between germline ends came to 9 bases. This CDR3 has 13 amino acids. Germline assignment: CDR1 LNHDA and CDR2 SQIVND (reference sequence). The chain's CDR3 is CASSVGSNEKLFF. The CDR3 DNA sequence: TGTGCCAGTAGTGTGGGGTCCAATGAAAAACTGTTTTTT.

The chain joins TRBV6-5 to TRBJ1-5, with D hard to call. V lost 6 bases, J lost 0 bases, and 6 bases lay in between. The CDR3 sequence is 13 residues long. Germline-derived CDR1 and CDR2 are MNHEY and SVGAGI. The CDR3 nucleotides are TGTGCCAGCAGCGGCTATAGCAATCAGCCCCAGCATTTT. This encodes CASSGYSNQPQHF.

The chain is built from TRBV6-6 and TRBJ2-7; 10 nucleotides align to TRBD1. The V segment lost 2 bases and the J segment 5 bases; nucleotides outside the gene matches: 3. Germline CDR1 reads MNHNY; CDR2 reads SVGAGI (reference sequence). The CDR3 covers 14 residues. CDR3 residues: CASSYGTGVDEQYF. The CDR3 DNA follows: TGTGCCAGCAGTTACGGGACAGGGGTTGACGAGCAGTACTTC.

The V gene is TRBV10-3, the J gene TRBJ1-1; no clear D. There are 13 residues in the CDR3. Germline values: CDR1 ENHRY, CDR2 SYGVKD. The germline V and J ends were trimmed by 0 bases and 4 bases, with 6 bases remaining between them. CDR3 in DNA: TGTGCCATCAGTGAGTCGGGGTTCACTGAAGCTTTCTTT. It codes for CAISESGFTEAFF.

The chain combines TRBV3-1 (or the pseudogene TRBV3-2) with TRBJ2-2; 10 bases line up with TRBD2. Germline values: CDR1 LGHDT, CDR2 YNNKEL (reference sequence). V was clipped by 3 bases and J by 4 bases; unmatched bases: 14. The CDR3 covers 19 residues. CDR3 in amino acids: CASSQASGGLVRSTGELFF. CDR3 nucleotides: TGTGCCAGCAGCCAGGCTAGCGGGGGCCTAGTAAGGAGCACCGGGGAGCTGTTTTTT.

The chain has TRBV7-2 and TRBJ2-3; 10 nucleotides agree with TRBD2. J lost 5 bases, V lost 2 bases, and 4 bases had no gene match. CDR1 SGHTA and CDR2 FQGNSA come from the germline V gene. This CDR3 comprises 15 residues. This CDR3 reads CASSLRAGGQDTQYF. In DNA, the CDR3 is TGTGCCAGCAGCTTACGAGCGGGGGGGCAAGATACGCAGTATTTT.

The CDR3 nucleotides read TGTGCCAGCACTCCACTAGCCCCGGCAGGGGCGAACACCGGGGAGCTGTTTTTT. Its translation: CASTPLAPAGANTGELFF. V gene TRBV11-2 combines with J gene TRBJ2-2; either TRBD1 or TRBD2 may fit D (6 bases each). V gave up 7 bases and J gave up 0 bases, with 21 bases separating them. Germline V gives CDR1 SGHAT, CDR2 FQNNGV. This CDR3 is 18 amino acids long.

The rearrangement links TRBV20-1 to TRBJ1-1; 7 bases align to TRBD1. Trimming took 6 bases from V and 10 from J; bases not matched to a gene: 5. The length of the CDR3 is 10 residues. The germline CDR1 and CDR2 sequences are DFQATT and SNEGSKA (reference sequence). The CDR3 sequence: CSADRFPAFF. The CDR3, as DNA: TGCAGTGCGGACAGGTTTCCAGCTTTCTTT.

The rearrangement links TRBV19 to TRBJ1-1; maybe TRBD1 (5 bases). The length of the CDR3 is 15 residues. Trimming took off 7 bases at V and 0 bases at J, with 15 bases between the two ends. The germline CDR1 and CDR2 sequences are LNHDA and SQIVND (reference sequence). CDR3: CASTVGDGVNTEAFF. The CDR3 DNA is TGTGCCAGTACAGTCGGGGACGGCGTGAACACTGAAGCTTTCTTT.

The chain couples TRBV6-5 to TRBJ2-5, with 11 bases aligning to TRBD2. Germline trimming cut 7 bases from V and 5 bases from J; bases unmatched to any gene: 9. Per the germline V gene, CDR1 is MNHEY and CDR2 is SVGAGI. This CDR3 has 15 residues. The CDR3 loop is CASKGLAGGGETQYF. In DNA form, the CDR3 reads TGTGCCAGCAAGGGTCTAGCGGGGGGCGGGGAGACCCAGTACTTC.

This clone was found once. The rearrangement links TRBV7-2 to TRBJ1-5; unclear D gene. This CDR3 region has 14 residues. Looked up from germline, CDR1 is SGHTA and CDR2 is FQGNSA. The V gene lost 1 base and the J gene lost 1 base, with 5 bases spanning the gap. CDR3 region: CASSLGVSNQPQHF. In DNA form, the CDR3 reads TGTGCCAGCAGCTTAGGTGTGAGCAATCAGCCCCAGCATTTT.

V usage is TRBV6-1 and J usage is TRBJ2-3; D tentatively fits TRBD1 or TRBD2 (5 bases each). V was shortened by 4 bases and J by 0 bases, with 14 bases between the two germline ends. The CDR3 extends over 16 amino acids. CDR1 is MNHNS, CDR2 SASEGT, per germline. The CDR3 loop reads CASSGGRAMSTDTQYF. As DNA, the CDR3 is TGTGCCAGCAGTGGGGGACGGGCAATGAGCACAGATACGCAGTATTTT.

This clone was seen once. The J gene is TRBJ2-1, the V gene TRBV15; D is uncertain. Germline-derived CDR1 and CDR2 are LNHNV and YYDKDF (reference sequence). The V gene lost 0 bases and the J gene lost 5 bases, with 14 bases spanning the gap. CDR3 size: 16 residues. CDR3 region: CATSRDQVDGNNEQFF. The CDR3 DNA reads TGTGCCACCAGCAGAGATCAGGTTGACGGCAACAATGAGCAGTTCTTC.

This CDR3 is CASSYGRTGELFF. As DNA, the CDR3 is TGTGCCAGCAGTTACGGTCGAACCGGGGAGCTGTTTTTT. The chain uses TRBV6-5 and TRBJ2-2, with D hard to call. The CDR3 is 13 amino acids. Deletions cut 2 bases from V and 5 bases from J, with 6 bases between. Per germline, CDR1 MNHEY and CDR2 SVGAGI.

The chain links TRBV7-2 to TRBJ1-4; D not certain. CDR3 length: 16 amino acids. Germline V gives CDR1 SGHTA, CDR2 FQGNSA. V was clipped by 2 bases and J by 7 bases, with 17 bases between them. The CDR3 spells CASSLNYVGFGEKLFF. Written as DNA, the CDR3 is TGTGCCAGCAGCTTAAATTATGTGGGGTTCGGTGAAAAACTGTTTTTT.

V is TRBV10-1 and J is TRBJ2-5; no firm D call. V was clipped by 0 bases and J by 3 bases, with 5 bases between them. The CDR3 sequence is 13 residues long. Germline V gene lookup returns CDR1 WNHNN and CDR2 SYGVQD (reference sequence). CDR3 coding DNA: TGCGCCAGCAGTGAGTCCGCGGAAGAGACCCAGTACTTC. It yields the protein CASSESAEETQYF.

The V gene is TRBV5-1, the J gene TRBJ1-2, with 9 bases matching TRBD1. In germline, CDR1 is SGHRS, CDR2 YFSETQ. V shed 4 bases, J shed 4 bases, and the junction held 8 bases outside the gene matches. CDR3 length equals 15 residues. The chain's CDR3 is CASSKPGQGGYGYTF. The CDR3 DNA follows: TGCGCCAGCAGCAAACCGGGACAGGGAGGCTATGGCTACACCTTC.

The chain combines TRBV20-1 with TRBJ2-5; the D gene is possibly TRBD1 (5 bases). CDR3 length: 15 amino acids. V was cut by 3 bases and J by 5 bases, with 19 bases left in between. The germline gives CDR1 DFQATT, CDR2 SNEGSKA (reference sequence). The CDR3 coding sequence is TGCAGTGCTAGTCAGCCCGCGACAGTTTGGGAGACCCAGTACTTC. The encoded protein is CSASQPATVWETQYF.

The V and J genes are TRBV12-3 or TRBV12-4 and TRBJ2-7; D is undetermined. This CDR3 has 13 residues. V shed 4 bases and J shed 0 bases, with 7 bases lying between them. The CDR3 coding sequence is TGTGCCAGCAGTTGGAGTAACTCCTACGAGCAGTACTTC. This codes for CASSWSNSYEQYF.

The gene calls are TRBV4-2 and TRBJ2-6; TRBD1 matches 8 bases. There are 19 residues in the CDR3. The V segment lost 4 bases and the J segment 0 bases; nucleotides outside the gene matches: 11. Germline V gene sequence: CDR1 LGHNA, CDR2 YNFKEQ. CDR3 DNA: TGTGCCAGCAGCCCCAGCAGGACAGGGTCGGTCTCTGGGGCCAACGTCCTGACTTTC. This codes for CASSPSRTGSVSGANVLTF.

This chain links TRBV3-1 (or the pseudogene TRBV3-2) with TRBJ1-2; D not certain. CDR1 is LGHDT, CDR2 YNNKEL, per germline (reference sequence). The length of the CDR3 is 13 residues. Trimming removed 6 bases from V and 6 bases from J, with 14 bases in between. Written as DNA, the CDR3 is TGTGCCAGCAGAAAGATGGGAATGGATGGCTACACCTTC. Its protein product is CASRKMGMDGYTF.

The chain combines TRBV6-5 with TRBJ2-7; D possibly uses TRBD1 or TRBD2 (5 bases each). The ends were cut back, 0 bases at V and 6 bases at J, with 15 bases in the middle. CDR3 length equals 15 residues. Looked up from germline, CDR1 is MNHEY and CDR2 is SVGAGI. The CDR3 reads CASSYSHMGVAEQYF. The CDR3 DNA is TGTGCCAGCAGTTACTCGCATATGGGGGTTGCCGAGCAGTACTTC.

CDR3 loop: CASSPVDGLYGYTF. CDR3 bases: TGTGCCAGTAGCCCAGTGGACGGCCTTTATGGCTACACCTTC. The rearrangement links TRBV19 to TRBJ1-2, with D unclear. Trimming stripped 6 bases from V and 5 bases from J, with 16 bases between. CDR1 is LNHDA and CDR2 is SQIVND in the germline V gene (reference sequence). CDR3 length: 14 residues.

The chain couples TRBV7-2 to TRBJ1-6; D remains unclear. Trimming took off 5 bases at V and 10 bases at J, with 18 bases between the two ends. CDR3 length: 15 amino acids. The germline CDR1 and CDR2 sequences are SGHTA and FQGNSA. In DNA, the CDR3 is TGTGCCAGCAGCCCCTCGGTGGAGGTCAGGTCACCCCTCCACTTT. Encoded protein: CASSPSVEVRSPLHF.

The chain links TRBV29-1 to TRBJ2-5; TRBD1 aligns across 11 bases. CDR3 length: 13 residues. V trimming: 4 bases; J trimming: 6 bases; junction bases outside the gene matches: 4. Germline values: CDR1 SQVTM, CDR2 ANQGSEA. The CDR3 nucleotides are TGCAGCGTTGTTGGGACAGGGGGACAGACCCAGTACTTC. Translation: CSVVGTGGQTQYF.

V is TRBV5-6 and J is TRBJ1-2; D is uncertain. The CDR3 runs to 12 residues. V lost 0 bases and J 2 bases, leaving 2 bases between the germline ends. Germline V CDR1 and CDR2: SGHDT, YYEEEE. CDR3 residues: CASSLVNYGYTF. As DNA, the CDR3 is TGTGCCAGCAGCTTGGTAAACTATGGCTACACCTTC.

V usage is TRBV6-2 or TRBV6-3 and J usage is TRBJ1-5; no firm D call. Trimming shortened V by 0 bases and J by 1 base, and 10 bases separated the two germline ends. The CDR3 loop spans 16 amino acids. The germline V gene has CDR1 MNHEY and CDR2 SVGEGT. The CDR3 DNA sequence: TGTGCCAGCAGTTACTCGAAGAGGGTCAGCAATCAGCCCCAGCATTTT. Its protein is CASSYSKRVSNQPQHF.

The chain carries TRBV28 and TRBJ1-2; D is unclear. CDR1 is MDHEN and CDR2 is SYDVKM in the germline V gene. CDR3 size: 11 residues. Trimming took off 7 bases at V and 4 bases at J, with 7 bases between the two ends. This chain's CDR3 is CASIGSYGYTF. The CDR3 DNA is TGTGCCAGCATAGGCAGCTATGGCTACACCTTC.

The chain employs TRBV6-5 and TRBJ2-5; D may be TRBD2 (6 bases). V shed 4 bases and J shed 4 bases, with 16 bases lying between them. The CDR3 spans 15 residues. Looked up from germline, CDR1 is MNHEY and CDR2 is SVGAGI. The CDR3 DNA reads TGTGCCAGCAGTTCCCCTCTAGCGATTGGAGAGACCCAGTACTTC. Translation: CASSSPLAIGETQYF.

This chain links TRBV2 with TRBJ1-2; 7 bases line up with TRBD1. The CDR3 length is 14 residues. Germline V gene lookup returns CDR1 SNHLY and CDR2 FYNNEI. With 3 bases clipped from V and 4 bases from J, the junction kept 5 bases outside the gene matches. The chain's CDR3 is CASSEDRLFYGYTF. CDR3 coding DNA: TGTGCCAGCAGTGAGGACAGGCTATTCTATGGCTACACCTTC.

The chain joins TRBV28 to TRBJ1-4; D is ambiguous. The CDR3 is made up of 16 amino acids. Looked up from germline, CDR1 is MDHEN and CDR2 is SYDVKM. V was cut by 7 bases and J by 4 bases, with 19 bases left in between. The CDR3 bases are TGTGCCAGCACCCCTCTTCGCGGATACGGTAATGAAAAACTGTTTTTT. Amino acids: CASTPLRGYGNEKLFF. Complete variable domain (other parts from reference TRBV28 and TRBJ1-4): DVKVTQSSRYLVKRTGEKVFLECVQDMDHENMFWYRQDPGLGLRLIYFSYDVKMKEKGDIPEGYSVSREKKERFSLILESASTNQTSMYLCASTPLRGYGNEKLFFGSGTQLSVL.